Listed here are 19 T cell receptor beta chains from one sample, sequenced in a study of T cell responses to AZD1222 COVID-19 vaccine. The repertoire was sequenced with immunoSEQ multiplex PCR; TCRdb's copy has only in-frame clones and lacks some. The data contain more than 100,000 clones, 91% of them seen just once; the ten biggest clones take up 45%. This sample comprised peripheral blood, obtained on day 0 of AZD1222 vaccination. Source of these receptors: an adult in good health.

The chain uses TRBV3-1 (or the pseudogene TRBV3-2) and TRBJ1-1; no definite D call. The CDR3 has 13 residues. The V end lost 4 bases, the J end lost 3 bases, and 9 bases lay between the germline ends. CDR1 and CDR2 from the germline V gene are LGHDT and YNNKEL (reference sequence). The CDR3 here is CASSPGSYTEAFF. CDR3 DNA sequence: TGTGCCAGCAGCCCAGGATCCTACACTGAAGCTTTCTTT.

Points on this clone: The sample has other DNA sequences that encode this CDR3 too. The gene calls are TRBV7-3 and TRBJ1-1; D unresolved. This CDR3 has 13 amino acids. Germline V lookup: CDR1 SGHTA, CDR2 FQGTGA. V lost 6 bases and J lost 0, with 8 bases in between. Written as DNA, the CDR3 is TGTGCCAGCAGTAGAACGGTGAACACTGAAGCTTTCTTT. It is translated as CASSRTVNTEAFF.

The chain couples TRBV5-8 to TRBJ2-1; 8 bases align to TRBD2. Germline CDR1 is SGHTS and CDR2 is YDEGEE. The CDR3 loop spans 13 amino acids. The V and J ends lost 0 bases and 9 bases, in that order; junction bases with no gene match: 2. CDR3 nucleotides: TGTGCCAGCAGCTTGGTTAGCGGGATTGAGCAGTTCTTC. Protein product: CASSLVSGIEQFF.

The rearrangement joins TRBV7-8 to TRBJ2-2; the D is unclear. Germline V gives CDR1 SGHVS, CDR2 FQNEAQ. The V and J ends lost 2 bases and 0 bases respectively, with 7 bases between them. The CDR3 covers 15 residues. DNA for the CDR3: TGTGCCAGCAGCTTAACGGATTCGAACACCGGGGAGCTGTTTTTT. It is translated as CASSLTDSNTGELFF.

This sequence joins TRBV7-9 and TRBJ2-1; D is unclear. The CDR3 covers 12 residues. Germline assignment: CDR1 SEHNR and CDR2 FQNEAQ (reference sequence). V was shortened by 2 bases and J by 1 base, with 0 bases between the two germline ends. Here the CDR3 DNA reads TGTGCCAGCAGCTTATCCTACAATGAGCAGTTCTTC. This translates into CASSLSYNEQFF.

This rearrangement joins TRBV18 to TRBJ2-7, with TRBD1 matching over 8 bases. Germline assignment: CDR1 KGHSH and CDR2 LQKENI. Trimming removed 3 bases from V and 5 bases from J; junction bases left unmatched: 12. The CDR3 loop spans 16 amino acids. The CDR3 spells CASSPRLQGGGDEQYF. For the CDR3, the DNA is TGTGCCAGCTCACCTCGACTACAGGGGGGAGGCGACGAGCAGTACTTC.

The table lists this clone with a count of one. V usage is TRBV11-2 and J usage is TRBJ1-1; D is undetermined. The CDR3 spans 16 residues. V was shortened by 5 bases and J by 1 base, with 17 bases between the two germline ends. Germline CDR1 is SGHAT and CDR2 is FQNNGV. In DNA, the CDR3 is TGTGCCAGCAGCCCCAGAGCCGATTTACCGAACACTGAAGCTTTCTTT. Translated: CASSPRADLPNTEAFF.

The chain combines TRBV29-1 with TRBJ1-6; 10 bases match TRBD1. Losses at the gene ends were 5 bases for V and 7 bases for J; bases not matched to a gene: 2. Germline assignment: CDR1 SQVTM and CDR2 ANQGSEA. This CDR3 is 13 amino acids long. CDR3 nucleotides: TGCAGCGTTAAGGGACAGGGGAATTCACCCCTCCACTTT. This sequence encodes CSVKGQGNSPLHF.

In nucleotides, the CDR3 is TGTGCCAGCAGCCAAGATCTAGCGGGAGCTTACAATGAGCAGTTCTTC. This translates into CASSQDLAGAYNEQFF. This rearrangement joins TRBV4-2 to TRBJ2-1; 10 bases are shared with TRBD2. Germline CDR1 LGHNA, CDR2 YNFKEQ. The CDR3 spans 16 residues. V was clipped by 0 bases and J by 4 bases; unmatched bases: 3.

The chain employs TRBV5-8 and TRBJ2-1; no definite D call. V was clipped by 1 base and J by 5 bases, with 10 bases between them. Germline V lookup: CDR1 SGHTS, CDR2 YDEGEE. The CDR3 contains 14 residues. The DNA of the CDR3 is TGTGCCAGCAGCTTGAGACGGCAGAACAATGAGCAGTTCTTC. It yields the protein CASSLRRQNNEQFF.

This chain uses TRBV18 with TRBJ2-1; D unresolved. The CDR3 sequence is 12 residues long. V was trimmed by 6 bases and J by 5 bases, leaving 8 bases between them. Germline assignment: CDR1 KGHSH and CDR2 LQKENI. The DNA of the CDR3 is TGTGCCAGCTCGGGAACAAACAATGAGCAGTTCTTC. Translation: CASSGTNNEQFF.

This clone appeared once. The chain recombines TRBV28 with TRBJ1-2; D remains ambiguous. Trimming cost V 4 bases and J 3 bases, with 9 bases left between them. Germline loops: CDR1 MDHEN, CDR2 SYDVKM. The CDR3 length is 13 residues. The CDR3 DNA sequence: TGTGCCAGCAGTTCCGCCGGTGACTATGGCTACACCTTC. It yields the protein CASSSAGDYGYTF.

CDR3 region: CASLGNGRGLLSSPLHF. CDR3 nucleotide sequence: TGTGCCAGCCTCGGGAACGGTAGGGGTCTGCTCAGTTCACCCCTCCACTTT. The genes are TRBV28 and TRBJ1-6; D may be TRBD1 (5 bases). V was shortened by 8 bases and J by 9 bases, with 26 bases between the two germline ends. The CDR3 sequence is 17 residues long. CDR1 and CDR2 from the germline V gene are MDHEN and SYDVKM. The complete variable domain, with remaining parts taken from reference TRBV28 and TRBJ1-6, reads DVKVTQSSRYLVKRTGEKVFLECVQDMDHENMFWYRQDPGLGLRLIYFSYDVKMKEKGDIPEGYSVSREKKERFSLILESASTNQTSMYLCASLGNGRGLLSSPLHFGNGTRLTVT.

The chain has TRBV6-4 and TRBJ2-5, with 11 bases identical to TRBD2. The CDR3 is 16 amino acids. Per germline, CDR1 MRHNA and CDR2 SNTAGT. With 6 bases clipped from V and 9 bases from J, the junction kept 15 bases outside the gene matches. The CDR3 DNA reads as TGTGCCAGCAGCGAACAGGGACTAGCGGAGAGAAGGGCCCAGTACTTC. It translates to CASSEQGLAERRAQYF.

The chain employs TRBV7-8 and TRBJ1-1; the D is unclear. Germline V gene sequence: CDR1 SGHVS, CDR2 FQNEAQ. Trimming took 6 bases from V and 1 from J, leaving 12 bases between them. The CDR3 loop spans 14 amino acids. Here the CDR3 DNA reads TGTGCCAGCAGAATTTCCAGGACGAACACTGAAGCTTTCTTT. Translation gives CASRISRTNTEAFF. Looking up the rest from reference TRBV7-8 and TRBJ1-1 gives the full variable domain: GAGVSQSPRYKVAKRGQDVALRCDPISGHVSLFWYQQALGQGPEFLTYFQNEAQLDKSGLPSDRFFAERPEGSVSTLKIQRTQQEDSAVYLCASRISRTNTEAFFGQGTRLTVV.

The V call is TRBV6-5, the J call TRBJ2-1; 11 positions agree with TRBD2. CDR3 length equals 15 residues. Germline V gene lookup returns CDR1 MNHEY and CDR2 SVGAGI. Trimming cost V 6 bases and J 4 bases; bases outside gene matches: 5. The CDR3 DNA follows: TGTGCCAGCAGCCAAATAGCGGGAGGGTACAATGAGCAGTTCTTC. The encoded protein is CASSQIAGGYNEQFF.

The chain employs TRBV2 and TRBJ2-2; the D gene is possibly TRBD2 (6 bases). Germline CDR1 reads SNHLY; CDR2 reads FYNNEI. Trimming took off 6 bases at V and 2 bases at J, with 13 bases between the two ends. This CDR3 is 15 amino acids long. CDR3 loop: CASRVEGGNTGELFF. The CDR3 region has the DNA TGTGCCAGCAGGGTCGAGGGAGGAAACACCGGGGAGCTGTTTTTT.

The chain joins TRBV5-1 to TRBJ2-2; D uncertain. This CDR3 region has 15 residues. Deletions cut 2 bases from V and 1 base from J, with 9 bases between. Germline V gives CDR1 SGHRS, CDR2 YFSETQ. The CDR3 here is CASSLILQNTGELFF. As DNA, the CDR3 is TGCGCCAGCAGCTTAATACTACAGAACACCGGGGAGCTGTTTTTT. Complete variable domain (other parts from reference TRBV5-1 and TRBJ2-2): KAGVTQTPRYLIKTRGQQVTLSCSPISGHRSVSWYQQTPGQGLQFLFEYFSETQRNKGNFPGRFSGRQFSNSRSEMNVSTLELGDSALYLCASSLILQNTGELFFGEGSRLTVL.

The gene calls are TRBV11-2 and TRBJ1-1, with 9 positions matching TRBD1. CDR1 is SGHAT and CDR2 is FQNNGV in the germline V gene. The CDR3 loop spans 14 amino acids. The trim removed 6 bases at V and 3 bases at J, leaving 5 bases unmatched. This chain's CDR3 is CASRTGGEYTEAFF. The CDR3 DNA is TGTGCCAGCAGGACAGGGGGGGAGTACACTGAAGCTTTCTTT.